This T cell receptor (beta chain) was found in a study of T cell changes during pregnancy in multiple sclerosis. Repertoires were generated with immunoSEQ multiplex PCR, while TCRdb's copy carries only in-frame clones and drops some. The repertoire consists of over 50,000 clones, with around 91% occurring once and the leading ten covering less than 1.5%. This CDR3 region has 14 residues. Germline lookup yields CDR1 LNHDA and CDR2 SQIVND (reference sequence). J gave up 6 bases and V 10 bases, and 5 bases lay outside the gene matches. This clone was counted a few times. The sample consisted of peripheral blood, taken in the third trimester of pregnancy. The clonotype was recovered from a female donor in good health, enrolled as a control in a pregnancy study. J is TRBJ1-6 and V is TRBV19; TRBD1 aligns across 11 bases. The CDR3 protein is CATRTGGSNSPLHF. Written as DNA, the CDR3 is TGTGCCACAAGGACAGGGGGCTCTAATTCACCCCTCCACTTT.